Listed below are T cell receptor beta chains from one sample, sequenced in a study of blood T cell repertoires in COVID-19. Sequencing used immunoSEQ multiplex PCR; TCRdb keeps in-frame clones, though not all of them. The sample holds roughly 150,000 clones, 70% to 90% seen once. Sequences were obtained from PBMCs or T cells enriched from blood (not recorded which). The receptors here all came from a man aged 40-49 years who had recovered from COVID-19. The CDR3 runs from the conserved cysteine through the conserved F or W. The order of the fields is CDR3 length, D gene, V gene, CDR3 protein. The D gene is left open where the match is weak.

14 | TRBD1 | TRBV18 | CASSPTGQNSPLHF
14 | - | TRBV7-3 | CASSRGGSYNEQFF
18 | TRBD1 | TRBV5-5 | CASSPYLTGFYSGNTIYF
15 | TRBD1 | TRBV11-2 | CASSLDRGHFYEQYF
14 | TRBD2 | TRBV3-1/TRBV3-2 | CASSQLEGLAVKYF
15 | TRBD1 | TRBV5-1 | CASSGGQGFAGELFF
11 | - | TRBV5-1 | CASSNRETQYF
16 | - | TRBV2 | CASSEVAFSGTGELFF
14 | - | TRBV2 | CASSEEAGPETQYF
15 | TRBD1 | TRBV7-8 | CASSSRGLRATEAFF
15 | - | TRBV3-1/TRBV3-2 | CASSLTALAQETQYF
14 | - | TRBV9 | CASSVGDVSYGYTF
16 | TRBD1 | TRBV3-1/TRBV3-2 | CASSQGTGGLGTEAFF
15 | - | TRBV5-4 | CASSLKQGDGYGYTF
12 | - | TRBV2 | CASGAQGYGYTF
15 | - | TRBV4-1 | CASSQDPRTLYGYTF
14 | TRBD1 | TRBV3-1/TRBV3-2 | CASSRGQVTYEQYF
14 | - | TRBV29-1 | CSVVRARGRTEAFF
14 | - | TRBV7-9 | CASSFTGQTEKLFF
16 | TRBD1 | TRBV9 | CASSPRDRATNEKLFF
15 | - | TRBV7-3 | CASSGTLGLRETQYF
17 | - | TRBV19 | CASSRSWSPPSNEKLFF
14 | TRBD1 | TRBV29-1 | CSAVGGTGIYGYTF
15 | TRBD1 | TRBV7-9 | CASSPTGGAEKATFF
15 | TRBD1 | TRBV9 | CASSQGGYSGNTIYF
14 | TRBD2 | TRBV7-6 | CASSWTRNTGELFF
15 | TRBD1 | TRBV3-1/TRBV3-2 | CASSQDRRQGKSNFF
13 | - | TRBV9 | CASSAGEGQPQHF
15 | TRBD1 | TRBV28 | CASSLEDRGWETQYF
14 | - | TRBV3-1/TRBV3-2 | CASNPTSRGETQYF
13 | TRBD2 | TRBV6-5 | CASSRTGGETQYF
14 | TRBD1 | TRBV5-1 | CASSGSGQGDGYTF
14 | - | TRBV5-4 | CASSPWGGGTEAFF
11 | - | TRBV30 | CAWSDTYGYTF
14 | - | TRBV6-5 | CASEEDGLVNEQYF
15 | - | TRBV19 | CASSIMRATNEKLFF
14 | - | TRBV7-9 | CASSSQGTDSPLHF
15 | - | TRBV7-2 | CASSLGGGLIYGYTF
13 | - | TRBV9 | CASSFGPNTEAFF
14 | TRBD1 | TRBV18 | CASSGTGSSYEQYF
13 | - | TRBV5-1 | CASSLIGDTEAFF
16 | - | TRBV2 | CASSDRVPEGNTEAFF